Here is one T cell receptor (beta chain) with its context. Antigen: not known. TCRdb keeps only in-frame clones here, not all; method: immunoSEQ multiplex PCR. The data contain about 100,000 clones, more than 80% of them singletons. The record originates from a study of OX40 agonist ivuxolimab in advanced cancers. Study results and limitations: What antigens the expanded peripheral T cells recognized was never established.

V dropped 3 bases and J dropped 0 bases, with 12 bases sitting between them. This CDR3 comprises 16 residues. CDR1 and CDR2 from the germline V gene are KGHSH and LQKENI. The rearrangement links TRBV18 to TRBJ2-1; D gene ambiguous. The source was CD4+ or CD8+ T cells sorted from blood, collected in a trial of the OX40 agonist ivuxolimab. This receptor was identified in an adult with an advanced solid tumor such as melanoma, head and neck, liver or kidney cancer. The CDR3 nucleotides read TGTGCCAGCTCACCTTCTGCTCTTCCCTCCTACAATGAGCAGTTCTTC. As protein: CASSPSALPSYNEQFF.